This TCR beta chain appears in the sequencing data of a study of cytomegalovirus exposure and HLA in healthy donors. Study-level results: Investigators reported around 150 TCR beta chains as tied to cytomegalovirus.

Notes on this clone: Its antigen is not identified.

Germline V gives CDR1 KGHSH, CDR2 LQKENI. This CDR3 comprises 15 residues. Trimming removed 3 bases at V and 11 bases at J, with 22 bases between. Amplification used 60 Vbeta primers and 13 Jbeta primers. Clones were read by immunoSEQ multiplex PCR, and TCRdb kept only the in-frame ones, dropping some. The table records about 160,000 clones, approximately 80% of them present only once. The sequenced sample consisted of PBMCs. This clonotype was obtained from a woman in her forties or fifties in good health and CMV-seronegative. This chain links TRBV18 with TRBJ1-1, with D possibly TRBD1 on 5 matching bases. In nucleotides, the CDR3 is TGTGCCAGCTCACCCCCTTCCATATTACAGGCCCCCGCTTTCTTT. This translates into CASSPPSILQAPAFF.